The clone carrying this T cell receptor beta chain was found once. Germline lookup yields CDR1 LNHDA and CDR2 SQIVND (reference sequence). Trimming shortened V by 4 bases and J by 5 bases, and 14 bases separated the two germline ends. The CDR3 consists of 14 residues. Primers for the PCR totalled 60 Vbeta and 13 Jbeta. The data were produced by immunoSEQ multiplex PCR, yet TCRdb's version contains in-frame clones alone and is incomplete. The data hold some 100,000 clones, with about 68% observed a single time. These data belong to a study of cytomegalovirus exposure and HLA in healthy donors. Material for sequencing was PBMCs. The rearrangement uses TRBV19 and TRBJ1-1; D may be TRBD1 (5 bases). The source of this sequence is a male donor in good health and CMV-seropositive. CDR3 DNA: TGTGCCAGTAGTACAGGGATGAGAAGGACTGAAGCTTTCTTT. Its translation is CASSTGMRRTEAFF.